This TCR beta chain stems from a study of blood T cell repertoires in COVID-19. Measured with immunoSEQ multiplex PCR; TCRdb has only the in-frame clones, and not every one. The data hold roughly 60,000 clones, with approximately 80% observed a single time. CDR3 length: 15 amino acids. Germline V gene lookup returns CDR1 SGHRS and CDR2 YFSETQ. V shed 5 bases, J shed 5 bases, and the junction held 7 bases outside the gene matches. The TCR sequence derives from a woman aged 60-75 years with acute or convalescent COVID-19. The chain has TRBV5-1 and TRBJ2-1; 10 positions match TRBD2. The source material was peripheral blood. This CDR3 reads CASSRSGGPNNEQFF. The CDR3 region has the DNA TGCGCCAGCAGTCGTAGCGGGGGGCCCAACAATGAGCAGTTCTTC.